This T cell receptor beta chain stems from a study of blood T cell repertoires in COVID-19. For the study at large: Acute and convalescent COVID-19 samples came from the United States, Italy and Spain. Sources were T cells, B-cell-depleted T cells, or PBMCs; the material itself was cDNA or gDNA.

The CDR3 extends over 15 amino acids. Germline-derived CDR1 and CDR2 are KGHSH and LQKENI. V was pared by 2 bases and J by 0 bases, with 9 bases between. Original methodology: Using reference gene primer amplification, nucleated cell counts were estimated. Repertoires were generated with immunoSEQ multiplex PCR, while TCRdb's copy carries only in-frame clones and drops some. V and J calls plus clone size are reproduced from that table; the DNA served to infer D and trimming. The profile covers some 110,000 clones, with roughly 80% appearing a single time and approximately 3.6% taken by the ten largest.

The chain joins TRBV18 to TRBJ2-3; possible D gene TRBD2, 5 bases. This TCR was recovered from a woman aged 80 or older with active or convalescent COVID-19. The sequenced sample consisted of peripheral blood. CDR3 bases: TGTGCCAGCTCACCAAGGGCGGGCAGCACAGATACGCAGTATTTT. The encoded protein is CASSPRAGSTDTQYF.